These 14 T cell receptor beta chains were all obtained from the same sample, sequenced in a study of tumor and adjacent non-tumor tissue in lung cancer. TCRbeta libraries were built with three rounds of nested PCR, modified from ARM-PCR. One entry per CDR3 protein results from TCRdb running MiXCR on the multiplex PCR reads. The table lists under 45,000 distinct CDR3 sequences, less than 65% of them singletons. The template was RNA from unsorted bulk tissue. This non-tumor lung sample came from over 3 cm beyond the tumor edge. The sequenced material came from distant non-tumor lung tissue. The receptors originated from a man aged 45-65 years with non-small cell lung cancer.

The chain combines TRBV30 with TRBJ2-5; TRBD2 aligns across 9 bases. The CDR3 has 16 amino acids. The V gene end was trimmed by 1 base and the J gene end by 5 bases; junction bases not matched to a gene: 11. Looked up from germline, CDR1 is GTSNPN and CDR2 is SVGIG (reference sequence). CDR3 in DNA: TGTGCCTGGAGTGCAGGATTAGCGGGGGAGACCGAGACCCAGTACTTC. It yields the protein CAWSAGLAGETETQYF.

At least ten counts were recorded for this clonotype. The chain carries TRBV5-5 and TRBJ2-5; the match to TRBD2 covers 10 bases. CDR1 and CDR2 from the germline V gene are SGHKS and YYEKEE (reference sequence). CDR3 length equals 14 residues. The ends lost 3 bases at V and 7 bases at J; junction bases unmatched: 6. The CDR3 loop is CASSSWTSGGTQYF. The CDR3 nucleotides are TGTGCCAGCAGCTCATGGACTAGCGGCGGGACCCAGTACTTC.

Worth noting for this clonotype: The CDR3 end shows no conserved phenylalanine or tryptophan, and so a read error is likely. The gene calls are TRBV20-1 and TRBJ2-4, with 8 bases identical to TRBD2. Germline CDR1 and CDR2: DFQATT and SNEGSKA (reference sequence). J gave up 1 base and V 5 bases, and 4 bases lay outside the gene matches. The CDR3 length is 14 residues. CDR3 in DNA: TGCAGTGCTCCAATAGCGGGGGCCAAAAACATTCAGTACCTC. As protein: CSAPIAGAKNIQYL.

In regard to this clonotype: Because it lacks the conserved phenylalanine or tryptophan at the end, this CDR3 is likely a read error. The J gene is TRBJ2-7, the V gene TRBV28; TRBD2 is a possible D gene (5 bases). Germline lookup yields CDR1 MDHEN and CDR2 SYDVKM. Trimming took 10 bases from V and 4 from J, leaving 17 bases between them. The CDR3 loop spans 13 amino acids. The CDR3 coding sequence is TGTGCCACGGCCACTCGGGGTGCATACGAGCAGTACTTA. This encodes CATATRGAYEQYL.

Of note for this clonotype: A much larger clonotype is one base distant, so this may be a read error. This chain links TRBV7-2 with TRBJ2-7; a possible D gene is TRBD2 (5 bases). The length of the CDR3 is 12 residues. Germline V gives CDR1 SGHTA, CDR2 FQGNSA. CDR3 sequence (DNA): TGTGCCAGCAGCTCCCTCGGGGTCGAGCAGTGCTTC. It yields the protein CASSSLGVEQCF.

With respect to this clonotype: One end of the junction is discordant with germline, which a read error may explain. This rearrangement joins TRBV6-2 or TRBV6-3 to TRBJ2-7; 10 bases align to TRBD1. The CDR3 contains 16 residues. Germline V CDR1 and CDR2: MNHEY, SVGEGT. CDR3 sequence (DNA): TGTGCCTGCAGTTACTCCGGGACAGGGGATTCCTACGATCAGTACTTC. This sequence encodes CACSYSGTGDSYDQYF.

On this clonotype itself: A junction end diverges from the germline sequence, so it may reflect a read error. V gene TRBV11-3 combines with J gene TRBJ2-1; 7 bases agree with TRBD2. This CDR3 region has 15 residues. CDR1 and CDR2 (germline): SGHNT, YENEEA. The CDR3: CASSTGLVGYNEQIF. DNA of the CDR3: TGTGCCAGCAGCACCGGACTAGTGGGGTACAATGAGCAGATCTTC.

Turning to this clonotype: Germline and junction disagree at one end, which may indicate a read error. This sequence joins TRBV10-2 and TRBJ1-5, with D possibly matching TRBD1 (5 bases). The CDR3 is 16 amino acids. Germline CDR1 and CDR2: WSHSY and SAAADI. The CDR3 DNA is TGCGCCTGCAGTGATGGACACCAGTCCGGCAATCGGCCCCAGCATTTT. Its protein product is CACSDGHQSGNRPQHF.

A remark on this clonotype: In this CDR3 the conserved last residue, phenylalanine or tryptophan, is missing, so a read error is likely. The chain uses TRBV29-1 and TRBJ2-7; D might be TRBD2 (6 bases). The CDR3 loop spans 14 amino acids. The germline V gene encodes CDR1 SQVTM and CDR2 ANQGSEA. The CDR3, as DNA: TGCATCGTTGGGTCAGAGCGGGCCGTCTACGAGCAGTACTTA. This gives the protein CIVGSERAVYEQYL.

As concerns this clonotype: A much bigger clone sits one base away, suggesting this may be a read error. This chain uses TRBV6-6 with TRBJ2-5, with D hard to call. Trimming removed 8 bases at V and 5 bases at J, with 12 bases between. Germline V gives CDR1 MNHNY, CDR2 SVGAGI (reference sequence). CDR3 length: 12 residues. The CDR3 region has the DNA TGTGCCAGCGGTGCGAGTTCCGAGACCCAGTACTTC. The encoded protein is CASGASSETQYF.

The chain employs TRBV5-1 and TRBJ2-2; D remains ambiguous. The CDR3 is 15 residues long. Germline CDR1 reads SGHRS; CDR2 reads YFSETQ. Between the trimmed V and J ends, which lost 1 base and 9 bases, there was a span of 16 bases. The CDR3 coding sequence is TGCGCCAGCAGCTTGATCAGCACCCACACTCGGGAGCTGTTTTTT. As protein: CASSLISTHTRELFF.

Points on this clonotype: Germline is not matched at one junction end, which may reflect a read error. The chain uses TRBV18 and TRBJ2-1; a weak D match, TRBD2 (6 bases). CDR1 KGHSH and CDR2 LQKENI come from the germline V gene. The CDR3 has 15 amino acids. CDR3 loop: CASSRPGVAGNEQFF. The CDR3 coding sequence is TGTGCCAGTTCACGTCCGGGAGTAGCTGGCAATGAGCAGTTCTTC.

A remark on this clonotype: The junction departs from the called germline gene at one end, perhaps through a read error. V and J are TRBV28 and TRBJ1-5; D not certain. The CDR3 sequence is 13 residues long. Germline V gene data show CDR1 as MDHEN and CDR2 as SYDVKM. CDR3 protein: CACRRDSNQPQHF. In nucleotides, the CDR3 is TGTGCCTGCAGGAGGGATAGCAATCAGCCCCAGCATTTT.

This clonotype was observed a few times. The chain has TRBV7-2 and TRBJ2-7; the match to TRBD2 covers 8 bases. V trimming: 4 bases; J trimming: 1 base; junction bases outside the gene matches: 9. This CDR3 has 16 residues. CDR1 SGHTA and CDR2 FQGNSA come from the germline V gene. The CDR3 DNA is TGTGCCAGCAGCTATGGCCTAGCGGGTCCTTCCTACGAGCAGTACTTC. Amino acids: CASSYGLAGPSYEQYF.